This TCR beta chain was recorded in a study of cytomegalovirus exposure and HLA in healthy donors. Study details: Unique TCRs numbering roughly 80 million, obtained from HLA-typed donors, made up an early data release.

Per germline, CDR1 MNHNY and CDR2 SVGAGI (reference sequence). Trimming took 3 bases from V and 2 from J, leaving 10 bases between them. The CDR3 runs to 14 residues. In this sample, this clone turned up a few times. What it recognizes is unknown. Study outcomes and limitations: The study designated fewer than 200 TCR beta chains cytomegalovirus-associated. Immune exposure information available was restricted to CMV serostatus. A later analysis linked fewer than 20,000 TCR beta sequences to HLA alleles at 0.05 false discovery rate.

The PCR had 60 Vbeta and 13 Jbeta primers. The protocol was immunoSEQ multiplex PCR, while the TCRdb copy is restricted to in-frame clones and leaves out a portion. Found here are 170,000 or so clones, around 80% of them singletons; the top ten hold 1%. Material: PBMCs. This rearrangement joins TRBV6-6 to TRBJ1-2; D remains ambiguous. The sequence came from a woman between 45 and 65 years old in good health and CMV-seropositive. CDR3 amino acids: CASSYGHQNYGYTF. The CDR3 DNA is TGTGCCAGCAGTTATGGGCACCAGAACTATGGCTACACCTTC.